The source of this T cell receptor (beta chain) is a study of OX40 agonist ivuxolimab in advanced cancers. At the level of the study: Patients treated during dose escalation were battling hepatocellular carcinoma, melanoma, renal cell or head and neck cancer. Prior checkpoint blockade (anti-PD-1, anti-PD-L1 or anti-CTLA-4) was permitted; under 50% had it. Study observations and caveats: In a subset of nonresponders, normalized T-cell clonal expansion was also low. The mean number of expanded clones was higher in CD8+ T cells than in CD4+.

Libraries were prepared by immunoSEQ multiplex PCR; TCRdb keeps only in-frame clonotypes and omits some of them. The sample lists approximately 100,000 clones; about 92% were seen once. The CDR3 is 14 amino acids. Per the germline V gene, CDR1 is MNHNS and CDR2 is SASEGT. Comments on this clone: Its antigen is still unknown. Germline is not matched at one junction end, which may reflect a read error.

The J gene is TRBJ2-7, the V gene TRBV6-1; D may be TRBD1 or TRBD2 (5 bases each). This receptor was identified in an adult with an advanced solid tumor such as melanoma, head and neck, liver or kidney cancer. The source material was CD4+ or CD8+ T cells sorted from blood, sampled in a trial of the OX40 agonist ivuxolimab. The CDR3 protein is CASTEGRASFEQYF. CDR3 in DNA: TGTGCCAGCACCGAGGGCAGGGCTTCCTTCGAGCAGTACTTC.